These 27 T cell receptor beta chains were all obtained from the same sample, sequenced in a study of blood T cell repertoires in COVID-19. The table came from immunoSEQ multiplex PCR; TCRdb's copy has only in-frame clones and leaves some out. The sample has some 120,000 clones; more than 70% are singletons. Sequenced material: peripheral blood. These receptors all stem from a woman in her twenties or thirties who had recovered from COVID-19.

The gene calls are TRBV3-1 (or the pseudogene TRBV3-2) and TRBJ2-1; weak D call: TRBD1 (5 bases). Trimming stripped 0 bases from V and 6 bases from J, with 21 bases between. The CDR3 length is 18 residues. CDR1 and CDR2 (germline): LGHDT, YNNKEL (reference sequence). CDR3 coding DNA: TGTGCCAGCAGCCAAGATGGACCTGGGGCTAGTTTTGGCAATGAGCAGTTCTTC. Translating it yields CASSQDGPGASFGNEQFF.

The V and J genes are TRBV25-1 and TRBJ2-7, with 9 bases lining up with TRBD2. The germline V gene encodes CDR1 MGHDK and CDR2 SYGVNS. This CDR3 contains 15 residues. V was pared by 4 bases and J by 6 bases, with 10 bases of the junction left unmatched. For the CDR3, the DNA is TGTGCCAGCAGTGGGTTAGCGGGAGAAAGGGGCGAGCAGTACTTC. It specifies CASSGLAGERGEQYF.

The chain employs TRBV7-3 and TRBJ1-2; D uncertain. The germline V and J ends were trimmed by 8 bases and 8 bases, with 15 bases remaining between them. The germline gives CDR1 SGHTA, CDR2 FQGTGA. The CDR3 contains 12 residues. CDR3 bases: TGTGCCAGCGGCCCAGGCAACCGGGGCTACACCTTC. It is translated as CASGPGNRGYTF.

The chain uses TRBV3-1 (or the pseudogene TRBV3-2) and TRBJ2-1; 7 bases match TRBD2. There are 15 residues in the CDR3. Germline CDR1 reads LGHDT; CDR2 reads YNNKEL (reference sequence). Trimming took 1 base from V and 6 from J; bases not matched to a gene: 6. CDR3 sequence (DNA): TGTGCCAGCAGCCAAGTGGTAGCGGGCCGCAATGAGCAGTTCTTC. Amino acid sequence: CASSQVVAGRNEQFF.

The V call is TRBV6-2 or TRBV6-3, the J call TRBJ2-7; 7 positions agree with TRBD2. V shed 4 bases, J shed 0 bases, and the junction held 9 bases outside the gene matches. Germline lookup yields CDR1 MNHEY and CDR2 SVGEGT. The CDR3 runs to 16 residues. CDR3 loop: CASSSLDPGGSYEQYF. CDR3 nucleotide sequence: TGTGCCAGCAGTTCCCTCGACCCGGGGGGCTCCTACGAGCAGTACTTC.

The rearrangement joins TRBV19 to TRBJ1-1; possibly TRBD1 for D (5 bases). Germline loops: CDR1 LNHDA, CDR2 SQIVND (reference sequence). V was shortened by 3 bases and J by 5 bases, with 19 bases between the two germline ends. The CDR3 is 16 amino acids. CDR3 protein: CASSIRDSLLRTEAFF. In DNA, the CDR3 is TGTGCCAGTAGTATTCGCGACAGCCTTTTGAGGACTGAAGCTTTCTTT.

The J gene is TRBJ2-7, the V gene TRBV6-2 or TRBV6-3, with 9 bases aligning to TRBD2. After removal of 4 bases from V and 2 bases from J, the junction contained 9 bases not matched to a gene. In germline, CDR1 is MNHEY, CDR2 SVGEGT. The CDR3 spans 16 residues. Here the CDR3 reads CASSSNSGGPTYEQYF. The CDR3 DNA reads TGTGCCAGCAGTTCTAATAGCGGGGGTCCCACCTACGAGCAGTACTTC.

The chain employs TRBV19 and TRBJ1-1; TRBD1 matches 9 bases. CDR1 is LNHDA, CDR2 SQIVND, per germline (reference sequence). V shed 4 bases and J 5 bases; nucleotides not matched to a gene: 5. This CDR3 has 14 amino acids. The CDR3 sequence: CASSTRTGETEAFF. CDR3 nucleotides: TGTGCCAGTAGTACCAGGACAGGGGAGACTGAAGCTTTCTTT. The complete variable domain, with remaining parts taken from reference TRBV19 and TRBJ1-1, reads DGGITQSPKYLFRKEGQNVTLSCEQNLNHDAMYWYRQDPGQGLRLIYYSQIVNDFQKGDIAEGYSVSREKKESFPLTVTSAQKNPTAFYLCASSTRTGETEAFFGQGTRLTVV.

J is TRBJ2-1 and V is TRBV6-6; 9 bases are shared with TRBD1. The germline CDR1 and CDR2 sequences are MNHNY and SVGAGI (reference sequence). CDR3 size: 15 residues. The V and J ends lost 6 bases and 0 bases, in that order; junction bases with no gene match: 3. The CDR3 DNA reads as TGTGCCAGCAGCGGGACAGGGAGCTCCTACAATGAGCAGTTCTTC. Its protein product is CASSGTGSSYNEQFF.

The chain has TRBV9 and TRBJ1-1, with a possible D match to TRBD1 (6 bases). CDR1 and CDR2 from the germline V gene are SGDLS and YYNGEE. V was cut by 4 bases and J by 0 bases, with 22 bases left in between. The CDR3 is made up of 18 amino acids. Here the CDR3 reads CASSQILDRKIMNTEAFF. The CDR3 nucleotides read TGTGCCAGCAGCCAGATACTGGACAGAAAAATAATGAACACTGAAGCTTTCTTT.

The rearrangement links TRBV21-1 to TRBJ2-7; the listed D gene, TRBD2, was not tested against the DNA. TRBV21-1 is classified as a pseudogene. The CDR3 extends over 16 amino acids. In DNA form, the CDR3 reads TGTGCCAGCATTAAAGTACATCCTAGCGGCTCCAACGAGCAGTACTTC. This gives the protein CASIKVHPSGSNEQYF.

The CDR3 spells CASSLLGDTIYGYTF. DNA of the CDR3: TGTGCCAGCAGTCTCCTGGGGGACACCATCTATGGCTACACCTTC. The chain employs TRBV27 and TRBJ1-2; maybe TRBD1 (6 bases). Germline CDR1 is MNHEY and CDR2 is SMNVEV (reference sequence). Trimming shortened V by 5 bases and J by 4 bases, and 17 bases separated the two germline ends. The CDR3 has 15 amino acids.

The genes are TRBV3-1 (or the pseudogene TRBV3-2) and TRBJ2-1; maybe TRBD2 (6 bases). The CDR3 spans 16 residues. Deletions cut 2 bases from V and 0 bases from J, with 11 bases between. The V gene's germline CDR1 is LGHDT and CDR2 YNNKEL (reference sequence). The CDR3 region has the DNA TGTGCCAGCAGCCAACTAAGGGAGGCCTCCTACAATGAGCAGTTCTTC. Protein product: CASSQLREASYNEQFF.

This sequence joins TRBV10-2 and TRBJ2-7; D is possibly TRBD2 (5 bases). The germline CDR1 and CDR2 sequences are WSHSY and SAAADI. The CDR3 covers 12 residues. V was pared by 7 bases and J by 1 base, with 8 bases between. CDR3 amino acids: CASKSGSYEQYF. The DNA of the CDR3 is TGCGCCAGCAAATCGGGGTCCTACGAGCAGTACTTC.

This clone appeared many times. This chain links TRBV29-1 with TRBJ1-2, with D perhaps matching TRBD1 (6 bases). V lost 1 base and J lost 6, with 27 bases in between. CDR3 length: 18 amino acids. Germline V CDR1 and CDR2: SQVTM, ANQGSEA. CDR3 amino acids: CSVEGTTKDQGRKDGYTF. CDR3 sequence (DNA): TGCAGCGTTGAAGGCACGACAAAGGACCAGGGGCGCAAAGATGGCTACACCTTC. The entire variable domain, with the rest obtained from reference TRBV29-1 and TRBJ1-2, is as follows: SAVISQKPSRDICQRGTSLTIQCQVDSQVTMMFWYRQQPGQSLTLIATANQGSEATYESGFVIDKFPISRPNLTFSTLTVSNMSPEDSSIYLCSVEGTTKDQGRKDGYTFGSGTRLTVV.

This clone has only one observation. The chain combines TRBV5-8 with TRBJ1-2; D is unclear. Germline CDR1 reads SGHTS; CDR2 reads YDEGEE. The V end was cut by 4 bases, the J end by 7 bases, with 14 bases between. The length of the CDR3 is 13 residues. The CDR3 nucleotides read TGTGCCAGCAGCACCGCCCTGGCCCTTGGCTACACCTTC. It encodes CASSTALALGYTF. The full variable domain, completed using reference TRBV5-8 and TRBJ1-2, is EAGVTQSPTHLIKTRGQQATLRCSPISGHTSVYWYQQALGLGLQFLLWYDEGEERNRGNFPPRFSGRQFPNYSSELNVNALELEDSALYLCASSTALALGYTFGSGTRLTVV.

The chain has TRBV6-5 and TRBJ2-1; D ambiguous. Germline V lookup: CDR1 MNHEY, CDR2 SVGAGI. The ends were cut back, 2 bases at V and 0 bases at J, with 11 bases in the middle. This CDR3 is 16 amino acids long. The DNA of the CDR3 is TGTGCCAGCAGTTACCACCTACCGAGCTCCTACAATGAGCAGTTCTTC. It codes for CASSYHLPSSYNEQFF.

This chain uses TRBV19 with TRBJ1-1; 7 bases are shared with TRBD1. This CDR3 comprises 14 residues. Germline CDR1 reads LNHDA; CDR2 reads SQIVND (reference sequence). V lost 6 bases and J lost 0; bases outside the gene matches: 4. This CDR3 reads CASRRDSLNTEAFF. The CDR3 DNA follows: TGTGCCAGTAGGAGGGACAGCTTGAACACTGAAGCTTTCTTT.

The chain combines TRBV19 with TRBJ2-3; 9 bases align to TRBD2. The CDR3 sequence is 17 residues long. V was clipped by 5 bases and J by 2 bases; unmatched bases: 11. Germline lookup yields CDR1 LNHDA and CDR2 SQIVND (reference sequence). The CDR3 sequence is CASSPLWLAGLTDTQYF. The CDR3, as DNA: TGTGCCAGTAGTCCACTATGGCTAGCGGGACTCACAGATACGCAGTATTTT.

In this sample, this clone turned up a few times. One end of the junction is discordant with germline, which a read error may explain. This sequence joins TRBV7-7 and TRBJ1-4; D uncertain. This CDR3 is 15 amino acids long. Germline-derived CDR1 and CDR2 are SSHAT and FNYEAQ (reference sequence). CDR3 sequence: CASSLGSSANEKLFF. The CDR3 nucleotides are TGTGCTAGCAGCTTAGGGAGTTCGGCTAATGAAAAACTGTTTTTT. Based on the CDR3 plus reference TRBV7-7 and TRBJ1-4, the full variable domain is GAGVSQSPRYKVTKRGQDVTLRCDPISSHATLYWYQQALGQGPEFLTYFNYEAQPDKSGLPSDRFSAERPEGSISTLTIQRTEQRDSAMYRCASSLGSSANEKLFFGSGTQLSVL.

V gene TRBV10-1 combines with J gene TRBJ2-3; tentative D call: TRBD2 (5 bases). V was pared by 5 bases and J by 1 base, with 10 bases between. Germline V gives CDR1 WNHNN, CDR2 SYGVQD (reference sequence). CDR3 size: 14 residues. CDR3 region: CASSSGSGTDTQYF. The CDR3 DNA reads TGCGCCAGCAGTTCGGGGTCTGGCACAGATACGCAGTATTTT.

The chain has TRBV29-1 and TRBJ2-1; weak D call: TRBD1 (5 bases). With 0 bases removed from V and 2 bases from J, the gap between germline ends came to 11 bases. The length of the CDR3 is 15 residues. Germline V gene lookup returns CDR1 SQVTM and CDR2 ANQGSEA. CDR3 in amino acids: CSVEDNRLAYNEQFF. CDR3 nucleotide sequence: TGCAGCGTTGAAGATAACAGGCTAGCCTACAATGAGCAGTTCTTC.

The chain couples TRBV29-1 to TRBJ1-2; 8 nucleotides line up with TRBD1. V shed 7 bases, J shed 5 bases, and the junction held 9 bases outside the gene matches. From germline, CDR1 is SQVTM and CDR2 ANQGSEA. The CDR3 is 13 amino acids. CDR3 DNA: TGCAGCGCGATGGACAGGGCCGTATATGGCTACACCTTC. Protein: CSAMDRAVYGYTF. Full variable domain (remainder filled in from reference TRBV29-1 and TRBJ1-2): SAVISQKPSRDICQRGTSLTIQCQVDSQVTMMFWYRQQPGQSLTLIATANQGSEATYESGFVIDKFPISRPNLTFSTLTVSNMSPEDSSIYLCSAMDRAVYGYTFGSGTRLTVV.

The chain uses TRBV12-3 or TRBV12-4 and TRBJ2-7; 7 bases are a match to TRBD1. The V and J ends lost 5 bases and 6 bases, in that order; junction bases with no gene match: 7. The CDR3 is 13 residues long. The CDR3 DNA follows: TGTGCCAGCAGTCTACAGGGGCAATCCGAGCAGTACTTC. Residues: CASSLQGQSEQYF.

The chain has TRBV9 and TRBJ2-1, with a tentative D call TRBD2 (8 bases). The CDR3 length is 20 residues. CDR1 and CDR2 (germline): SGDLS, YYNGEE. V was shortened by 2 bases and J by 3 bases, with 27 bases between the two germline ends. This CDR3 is CASSVTGGTVTPTNYNEQFF. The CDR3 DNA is TGTGCCAGCAGCGTCACGGGGGGGACAGTTACTCCAACAAACTACAATGAGCAGTTCTTC.

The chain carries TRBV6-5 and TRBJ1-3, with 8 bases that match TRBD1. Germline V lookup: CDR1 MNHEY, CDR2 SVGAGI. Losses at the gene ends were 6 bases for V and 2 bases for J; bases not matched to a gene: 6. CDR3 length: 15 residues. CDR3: CASSQTGGPGNTIYF. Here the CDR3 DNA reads TGTGCCAGCAGCCAAACAGGGGGACCTGGAAACACCATATATTTT.

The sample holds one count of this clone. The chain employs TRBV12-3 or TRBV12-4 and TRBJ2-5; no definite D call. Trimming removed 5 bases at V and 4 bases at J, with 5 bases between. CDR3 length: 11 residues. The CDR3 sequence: CASSRLETQYF. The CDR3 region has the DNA TGTGCCAGCAGTCGTTTAGAGACCCAGTACTTC.